Listed below are T cell receptor beta chains from one sample, sequenced in a study of cytomegalovirus exposure and HLA in healthy donors. This table comes from immunoSEQ multiplex PCR, and its TCRdb copy is limited to in-frame clones, with some not included. The profile shows 150,000 to 200,000 clones, 85% of them singletons. The sequenced sample was PBMCs. The receptors stem from a woman aged 45-60 years in good health and CMV-seronegative. Each CDR3 is given with its conserved first and last residue. D genes are given only for firm matches. Rows may omit the clone size; those that give it use once, few, many or a size class.

>few|.|TRBV18|TRBJ1-5
TGTGCCAGCTCTTCGGACACAGGAAATCAGCCCCAGCATTTT
CASSSDTGNQPQHF
>.|TRBD1|TRBV18|TRBJ2-1
TGTGCCAGCTCACCAACAGGACAGGGTAGAAATGAGCAGTTCTTC
CASSPTGQGRNEQFF
>.|TRBD2|TRBV19|TRBJ2-6
TGTGCCAGTAGTCCCGGACTAGCGGGAGGCTCTGGGGCCAACGTCCTGACTTTC
CASSPGLAGGSGANVLTF
>.|TRBD1|TRBV28|TRBJ2-5
TGTGCCAGCAGTTTACCACAGGGGAGCCAAGAGACCCAGTACTTC
CASSLPQGSQETQYF
>.|TRBD1|TRBV27|TRBJ1-2
TGTGCCAGCAGTTCTCGACAGGGTCTCTATGGCTACACCTTC
CASSSRQGLYGYTF
>.|.|TRBV28|TRBJ2-7
TGTGCCAGCAGCTCTGACAGGTACGAGCAGTACTTC
CASSSDRYEQYF
>.|TRBD2|TRBV7-8|TRBJ2-3
TGTGCCAGCAGCTTCGGCGAATATAGCGGGAGGGCAGATACGCAGTATTTT
CASSFGEYSGRADTQYF
>.|.|TRBV5-8|TRBJ1-3
TGTGCCAGCAGCCCGGGGACTGCCGCCTTCTCTGGAAACACCATATATTTT
CASSPGTAAFSGNTIYF
>.|TRBD2|TRBV27|TRBJ2-1
TGTGCCAGCAGTTCCCCGACTAGCCGTCGTGAGCAGTTCTTC
CASSSPTSRREQFF
>.|TRBD2|TRBV10-3|TRBJ2-5
TGTGCCATCAGTGATCGACTAGCGGGAGAGACCCAGTACTTC
CAISDRLAGETQYF
>.|TRBD2|TRBV30|TRBJ2-7
TGTGCCTGGAGTGTAGGGATCGGGGGGAACTACGAGCAGTACTTC
CAWSVGIGGNYEQYF
>.|.|TRBV28|TRBJ1-4
TGTGCCAGCAGGGCGACAGGACCCAATGAAAAACTGTTTTTT
CASRATGPNEKLFF
>.|TRBD1|TRBV23-1|TRBJ2-7
TGCGCCAGCAGTCATTCGGACAGGGTAGGTGAGCAGTACTTC
CASSHSDRVGEQYF
>.|.|TRBV6-5|TRBJ1-1
TGTGCCAGCAGTTCAACCTTGGGGAGGGGGGATGAAGCTTTCTTT
CASSSTLGRGDEAFF
>.|TRBD1|TRBV30|TRBJ2-7
TGTGCCTGGAGTCGACAGGGCTCCTACGAGCAGTACTTC
CAWSRQGSYEQYF
>once|TRBD2|TRBV5-1|TRBJ2-2
TGCGCCAGCAGCTTGAGCGGGAGGCCAGGGACCGGGGAGCTGTTTTTT
CASSLSGRPGTGELFF
>many|.|TRBV14|TRBJ2-3
TGTGCCAGCAGCCACGACTATGAGTTGACAGATACGCAGTATTTT
CASSHDYELTDTQYF
>.|.|TRBV6-1|TRBJ1-1
TGTGCCAGCAGTGAAAGGACTCTTAGTCACATGAACACTGAAGCTTTCTTT
CASSERTLSHMNTEAFF
>.|.|TRBV6-1|TRBJ1-1
TGTGCCAGCAGGGGGCGGCCGAACACTGAAGCTTTCTTT
CASRGRPNTEAFF
>.|TRBD1|TRBV27|TRBJ2-7
TGTGCCAGCAGTCAATACAGGGGGAACGAGCAGTACTTC
CASSQYRGNEQYF